This T cell receptor beta chain stems from a study of blood T cell repertoires in COVID-19. Overall study: Material from acute and convalescent COVID-19 was sourced from the United States, Italy and Spain.

Germline V gives CDR1 SGHDT, CDR2 YYEEEE. The CDR3 is 14 residues long. V lost 1 base and J lost 3, with 8 bases in between. Per the study methods: Amplification of reference gene primers provided the estimated nucleated cell counts. Using immunoSEQ multiplex PCR, the repertoire was profiled, and TCRdb retains in-frame clones only, with some absent. For V, J and clone size, that table is used; D and trimming come from the DNA. The sample includes more than 15,000 clones, approximately 90% of them seen just once. The chain has TRBV5-6 and TRBJ1-5, with a weak D call TRBD1 (5 bases). The sequence was collected from a woman aged 55 to 70 with active COVID-19. Sequencing was done on a sample of peripheral blood. DNA of the CDR3: TGTGCCAGCAGCTTGCGCAGGGACAATCAGCCCCAGCATTTT. Translation gives CASSLRRDNQPQHF.